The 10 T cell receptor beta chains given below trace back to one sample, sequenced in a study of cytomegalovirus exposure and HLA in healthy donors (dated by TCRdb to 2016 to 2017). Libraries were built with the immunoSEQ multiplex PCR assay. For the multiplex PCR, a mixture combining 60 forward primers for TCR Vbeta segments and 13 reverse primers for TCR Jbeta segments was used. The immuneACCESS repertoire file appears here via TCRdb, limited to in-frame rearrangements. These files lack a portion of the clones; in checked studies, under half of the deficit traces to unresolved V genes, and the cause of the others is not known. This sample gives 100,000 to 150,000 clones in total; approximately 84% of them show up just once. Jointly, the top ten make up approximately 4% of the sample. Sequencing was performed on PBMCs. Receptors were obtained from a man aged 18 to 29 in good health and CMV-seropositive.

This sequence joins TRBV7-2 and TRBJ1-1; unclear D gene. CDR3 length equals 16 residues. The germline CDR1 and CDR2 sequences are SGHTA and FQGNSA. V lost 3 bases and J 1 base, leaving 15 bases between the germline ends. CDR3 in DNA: TGTGCCAGCAGCTTGTCCGGAGGAGGTACGAACACTGAAGCTTTCTTT. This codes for CASSLSGGGTNTEAFF.

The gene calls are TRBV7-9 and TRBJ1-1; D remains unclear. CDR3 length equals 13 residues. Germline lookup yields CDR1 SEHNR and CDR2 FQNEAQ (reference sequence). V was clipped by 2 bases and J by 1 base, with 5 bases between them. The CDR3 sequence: CASSLSGNTEAFF. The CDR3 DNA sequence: TGTGCCAGCAGCTTATCAGGGAACACTGAAGCTTTCTTT.

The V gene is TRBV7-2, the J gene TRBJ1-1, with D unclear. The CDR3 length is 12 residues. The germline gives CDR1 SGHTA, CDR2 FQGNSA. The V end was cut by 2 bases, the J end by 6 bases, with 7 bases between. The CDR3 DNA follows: TGTGCCAGCAGCTTATTTACAGCTGAAGCTTTCTTT. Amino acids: CASSLFTAEAFF.

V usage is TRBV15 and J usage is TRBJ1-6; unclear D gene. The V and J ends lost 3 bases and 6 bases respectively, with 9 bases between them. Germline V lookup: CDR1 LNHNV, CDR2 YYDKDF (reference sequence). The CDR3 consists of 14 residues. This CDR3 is CATSRSGFNSPLHF. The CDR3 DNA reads TGTGCCACCAGCAGGTCCGGGTTTAATTCACCCCTCCACTTT.

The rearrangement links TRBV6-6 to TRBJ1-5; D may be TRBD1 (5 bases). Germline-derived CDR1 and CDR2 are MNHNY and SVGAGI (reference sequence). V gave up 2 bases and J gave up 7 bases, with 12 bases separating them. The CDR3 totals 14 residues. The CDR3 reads CASSYGQGGQPQHF. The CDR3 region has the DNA TGTGCCAGCAGTTACGGGCAGGGCGGACAGCCCCAGCATTTT.

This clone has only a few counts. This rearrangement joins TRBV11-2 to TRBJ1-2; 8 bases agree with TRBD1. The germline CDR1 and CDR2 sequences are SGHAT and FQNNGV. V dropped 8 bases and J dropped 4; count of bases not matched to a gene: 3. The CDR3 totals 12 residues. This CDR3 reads CASQGAGYGYTF. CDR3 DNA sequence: TGTGCCAGCCAGGGGGCAGGCTATGGCTACACCTTC.

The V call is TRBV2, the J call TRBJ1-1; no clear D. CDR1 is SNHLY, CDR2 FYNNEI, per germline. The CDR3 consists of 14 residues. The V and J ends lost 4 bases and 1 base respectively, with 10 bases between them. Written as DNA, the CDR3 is TGTGCCAGCAGTGTGTCGGTAACGAACACTGAAGCTTTCTTT. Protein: CASSVSVTNTEAFF.

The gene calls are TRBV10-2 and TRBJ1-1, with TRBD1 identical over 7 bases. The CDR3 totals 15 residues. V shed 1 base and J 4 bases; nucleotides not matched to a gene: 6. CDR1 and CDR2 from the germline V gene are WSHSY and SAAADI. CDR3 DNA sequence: TGCGCCAGCAGTGAGTTTCAGGCAGGGGGCACTGAAGCTTTCTTT. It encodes CASSEFQAGGTEAFF.

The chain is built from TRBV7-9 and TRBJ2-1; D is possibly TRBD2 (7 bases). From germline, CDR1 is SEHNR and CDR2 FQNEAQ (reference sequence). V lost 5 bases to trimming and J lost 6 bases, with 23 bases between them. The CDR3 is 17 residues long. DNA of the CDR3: TGTGCCAGCAGCGGCGGGAGACGTGGAGGGGGACCCAATGAGCAGTTCTTC. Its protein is CASSGGRRGGGPNEQFF.

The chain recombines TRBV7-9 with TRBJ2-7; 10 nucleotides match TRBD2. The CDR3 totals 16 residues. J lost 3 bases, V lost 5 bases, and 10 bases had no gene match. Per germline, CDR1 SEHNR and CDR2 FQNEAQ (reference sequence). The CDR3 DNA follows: TGTGCCAGCAGCAGAGCAAGAGGACTAGCGGACTACGAGCAGTACTTC. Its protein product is CASSRARGLADYEQYF.